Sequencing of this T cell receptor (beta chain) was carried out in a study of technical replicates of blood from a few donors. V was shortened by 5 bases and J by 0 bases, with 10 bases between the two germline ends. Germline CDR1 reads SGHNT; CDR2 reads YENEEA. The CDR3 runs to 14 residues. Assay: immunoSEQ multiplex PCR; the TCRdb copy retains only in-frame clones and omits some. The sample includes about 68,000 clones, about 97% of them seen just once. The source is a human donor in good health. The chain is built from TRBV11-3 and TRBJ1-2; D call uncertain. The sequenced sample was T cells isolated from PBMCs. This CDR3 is CASSLLPANYGYTF. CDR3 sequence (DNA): TGTGCCAGCAGCCTCCTCCCGGCTAACTATGGCTACACCTTC.